This TCR beta chain is drawn from a study of memory CD4+ T cells and cytomegalovirus serostatus. The sort gate was single viable CD3+CD4+CD8-CD45RO+ cells for memory CD4+ T cells. CDR3 length equals 18 residues. With 1 base removed from V and 1 base from J, the gap between germline ends came to 19 bases. Per the germline V gene, CDR1 is SGHTA and CDR2 is FQGNSA. Some clones are missing from TCRdb's copy, which holds only in-frame ones; the method was immunoSEQ multiplex PCR. The sample holds around 88,000 clones; 75% to 85% are singletons and the top ten take 3.6%. The genes are TRBV7-2 and TRBJ2-5, with D possibly being TRBD1 (5 bases). Sequencing was done on a sample of memory CD4+ T cells from blood. This TCR derives from an adult in good health and CMV-seropositive. CDR3: CASSLVGGPGNFQETQYF. The CDR3, as DNA: TGTGCCAGCAGCTTAGTCGGTGGGCCAGGGAATTTCCAAGAGACCCAGTACTTC.